This TCR beta chain was recorded in a study of technical replicates of blood from a few donors. This table comes from immunoSEQ multiplex PCR, and its TCRdb copy is limited to in-frame clones, with some not included. Among approximately 44,000 clones listed, about 96% were seen once. Trimming took off 8 bases at V and 6 bases at J, with 9 bases between the two ends. CDR1 is MNHEY and CDR2 is SMNVEV in the germline V gene (reference sequence). The CDR3 is 11 residues long. The chain joins TRBV27 to TRBJ2-3, with TRBD2 as a possible D gene (5 bases). The clonotype was recovered from a human donor in good health. Sequencing was carried out using T cells isolated from PBMCs. CDR3 nucleotide sequence: TGTGCCAGCTTGGGCGGGGATACGCAGTATTTT. Its protein product is CASLGGDTQYF.